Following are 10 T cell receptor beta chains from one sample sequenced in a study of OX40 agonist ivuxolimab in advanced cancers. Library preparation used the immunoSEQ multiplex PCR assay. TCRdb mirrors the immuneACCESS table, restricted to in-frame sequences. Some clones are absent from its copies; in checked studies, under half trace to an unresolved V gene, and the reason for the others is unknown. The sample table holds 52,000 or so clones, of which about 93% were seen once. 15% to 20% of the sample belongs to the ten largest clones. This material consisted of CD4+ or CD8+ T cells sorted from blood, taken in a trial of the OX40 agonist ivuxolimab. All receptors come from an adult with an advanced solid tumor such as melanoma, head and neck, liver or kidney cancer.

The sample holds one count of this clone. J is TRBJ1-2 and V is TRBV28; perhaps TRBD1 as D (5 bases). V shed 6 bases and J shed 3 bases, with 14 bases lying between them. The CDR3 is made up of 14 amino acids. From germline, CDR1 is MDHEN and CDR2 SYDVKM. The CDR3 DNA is TGTGCCAGCAGCCCCCAATCGACAGACTATGGCTACACCTTC. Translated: CASSPQSTDYGYTF.

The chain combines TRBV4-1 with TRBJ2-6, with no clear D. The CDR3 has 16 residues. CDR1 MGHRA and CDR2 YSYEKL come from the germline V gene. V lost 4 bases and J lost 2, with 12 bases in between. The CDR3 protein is CASSPPGGAGANVLTF. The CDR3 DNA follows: TGCGCCAGCAGCCCCCCAGGTGGGGCTGGGGCCAACGTCCTGACTTTC.

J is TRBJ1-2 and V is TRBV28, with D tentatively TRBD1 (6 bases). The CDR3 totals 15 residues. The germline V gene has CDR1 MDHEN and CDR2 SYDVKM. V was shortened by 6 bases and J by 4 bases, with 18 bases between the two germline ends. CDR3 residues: CASSVQGAWGYGYTF. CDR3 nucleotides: TGTGCCAGCAGCGTACAGGGCGCCTGGGGCTATGGCTACACCTTC.

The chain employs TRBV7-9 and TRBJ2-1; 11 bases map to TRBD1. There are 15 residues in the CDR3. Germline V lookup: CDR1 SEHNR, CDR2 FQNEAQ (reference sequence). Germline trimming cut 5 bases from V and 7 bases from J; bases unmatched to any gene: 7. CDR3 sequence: CASSQGQGEVNEQFF. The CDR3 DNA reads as TGTGCCAGCAGCCAGGGACAGGGGGAGGTGAATGAGCAGTTCTTC.

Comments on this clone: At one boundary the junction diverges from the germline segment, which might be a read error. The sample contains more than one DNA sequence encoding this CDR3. CDR3: CASSLAGTGVYEQYF. The CDR3 nucleotides read TGCGCCAGCAGTCTGGCCGGGACAGGGGTATACGAGCAGTACTTC. This chain uses TRBV28 with TRBJ2-7; 10 bases fit TRBD1. The germline V gene has CDR1 MDHEN and CDR2 SYDVKM. There are 15 residues in the CDR3.

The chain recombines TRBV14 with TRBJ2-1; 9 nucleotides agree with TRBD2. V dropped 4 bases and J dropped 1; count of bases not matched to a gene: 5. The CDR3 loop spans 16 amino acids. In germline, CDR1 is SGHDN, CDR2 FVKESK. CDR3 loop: CASSPIAGVSYNEQFF. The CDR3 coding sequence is TGTGCCAGCAGCCCTATAGCGGGAGTTTCCTACAATGAGCAGTTCTTC.

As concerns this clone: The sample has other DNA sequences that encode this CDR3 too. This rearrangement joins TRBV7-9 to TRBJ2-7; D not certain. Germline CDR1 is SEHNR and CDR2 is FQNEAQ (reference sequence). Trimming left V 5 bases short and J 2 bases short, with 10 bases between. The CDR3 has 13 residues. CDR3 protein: CASSPTAAYEQYF. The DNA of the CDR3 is TGTGCCAGCAGCCCCACCGCGGCCTACGAGCAGTACTTC.

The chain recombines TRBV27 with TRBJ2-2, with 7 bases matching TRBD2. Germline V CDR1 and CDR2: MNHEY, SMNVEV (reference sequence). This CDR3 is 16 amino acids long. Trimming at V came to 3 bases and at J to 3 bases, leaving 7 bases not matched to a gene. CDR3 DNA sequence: TGTGCCAGCAGTTTCCTAGGGAGGGCCCACACCGGGGAGCTGTTTTTT. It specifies CASSFLGRAHTGELFF.

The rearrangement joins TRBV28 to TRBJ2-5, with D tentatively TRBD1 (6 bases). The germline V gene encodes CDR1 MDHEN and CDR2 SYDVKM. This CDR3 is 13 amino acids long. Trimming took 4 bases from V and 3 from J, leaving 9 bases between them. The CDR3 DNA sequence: TGTGCCAGCAGTTCCCGGACAGAAGAGACCCAGTACTTC. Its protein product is CASSSRTEETQYF. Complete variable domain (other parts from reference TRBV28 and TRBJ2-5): DVKVTQSSRYLVKRTGEKVFLECVQDMDHENMFWYRQDPGLGLRLIYFSYDVKMKEKGDIPEGYSVSREKKERFSLILESASTNQTSMYLCASSSRTEETQYFGPGTRLLVL.

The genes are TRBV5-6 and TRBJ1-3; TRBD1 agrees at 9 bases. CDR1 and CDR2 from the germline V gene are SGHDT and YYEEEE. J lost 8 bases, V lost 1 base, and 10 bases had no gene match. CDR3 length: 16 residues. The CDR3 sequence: CASSLWGTGIVDTIYF. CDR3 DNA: TGTGCCAGCAGCTTGTGGGGGACAGGGATTGTGGACACCATATATTTT. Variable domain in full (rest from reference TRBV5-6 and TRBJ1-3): DAGVTQSPTHLIKTRGQQVTLRCSPKSGHDTVSWYQQALGQGPQFIFQYYEEEERQRGNFPDRFSGHQFPNYSSELNVNALLLGDSALYLCASSLWGTGIVDTIYFGEGSWLTVV.